This T cell receptor beta chain was profiled in a study of cytomegalovirus exposure and HLA in healthy donors (TCRdb year 2017). Study-wide context: In an earlier analysis of 587 of the donors, under 300 Gb of sequence data and approximately 120 million unique TCR beta sequences from 180 million or so T cells were reported. Donor age, sex, ethnicity and CMV serostatus were collected together with the repertoire data. A later genetic analysis used genome-wide SNP genotypes for about 65% of the roughly 670 donors, treating that subset as a discovery cohort. Both class I and class II loci were covered by HLA typing, at four-digit resolution. The study combined high-throughput TCR immunosequencing, statistical association of individual TCRs with disease status, and machine learning to predict cytomegalovirus infection status. Because of strong linkage in the cohort, roughly five DR-DQ haplotypes were treated as single units for association and clustering. The number of typed donors differed by locus: 629-630 for A, B, C, DRB1 and DQB1; 500 to 550 for DQA1; roughly 600 for DPA1; and roughly 450 for DPB1. Around 300 gigabases of sequencing data and tens of millions of unique TCR sequences were included in an early release covering about 700 HLA-typed donors. Of the 300 to 500 genotyped donors, 80% to 90% were placed in the genetic ancestry cluster associated with self-reported Caucasian donors. Using immunosequencing, the study profiled T cell repertoires from about 610 subjects and related those repertoires to cytomegalovirus serostatus. An earlier analysis of some 500 of the donors applied high-throughput TCR beta sequencing to assess whether each TCR beta V gene segment acted as functional or pseudogenic. Besides the first cohort of around 670 subjects, a separate validation cohort made up of roughly 130 different subjects was used. To study patterns of TCR occurrence, a later analysis re-analyzed previously published TCR beta repertoires from 650 to 750 donors and added high-resolution HLA genotyping. The study aimed to test whether signatures of past pathogen exposure could be identified by cataloging public T cell receptors. The later analysis used no new phenotypic data to find candidate immune exposures, relying instead on TCR beta sequences and their occurrence across donors. Every repertoire in the discovery cohort had been generated on one and the same sequencing platform. Across roughly 420 genotyped donors of the cohort, an average of about 240,000 unique TCR beta nucleotide sequences per donor were sequenced, and roughly 20% of those sequences were non-productive. General conclusions and limits of the study: The classifier was reported to diagnose cytomegalovirus status with high specificity and sensitivity in both the original and validation cohorts. A later analysis found that HLA-associated TCR beta chains were more clonally expanded and had lower generation probabilities than equally common non-associated chains. In a later analysis, several top co-occurrence clusters were reported to appear linked to parvovirus B19, influenza, CMV and Epstein-Barr virus. A further reported finding was that TCR beta sequences accurately predicted the HLA-A and HLA-B alleles for most subjects in the first cohort. Most TCR sequences were observed very rarely across donors, whereas some public TCRs were present in many individuals. A group of highly shared sequence variants was considered likely to be a technical artifact of the sequencing pipeline. According to a later genetic analysis, donors in an Asian-associated ancestry cluster had fewer N-insertions in productive TCRs than the approximately 670-donor mean. Roughly uniform sequencing depth across donors was assumed in presence/absence analyses, although this assumption may not hold. The earlier analysis of some 560 of the donors excluded roughly 17 rarely observed V segments, including chromosome 9 orphons, because counts were too low. An association between a missense DCLRE1C variant and V-gene and J-gene trimming of TCR beta chains was found in a later genetic analysis and replicated in an independent cohort. Because the 87-base-pair reads could not distinguish some IMGT-functional V segments, including TRBV6-2 and TRBV6-3, those segments were excluded. At a false discovery rate of 0.05, a later analysis linked around 15,000 TCR beta sequences to specific HLA alleles. When HLA alleles, especially DR and DQ, strongly co-occurred, attributing TCR associations to individual alleles was difficult. Only TCR beta chains were sequenced in this cohort, and the absence of alpha or paired-chain data limited detectable features. Correlated functional status among segregating V segments might reflect linkage disequilibrium, but an unknown experimental factor could not be ruled out. CMV serostatus was the only immune exposure information available for the cohort. The authors suggested that the approach could potentially be generalized to other disease states and immunological phenotypes. Because HLA typing was unavailable for some donors at each locus, only the typed subset was used in association tests. In a later analysis, TCR association rates were found to vary across HLA loci, with the most associated TCRs seen for DRB1 alleles and the fewest for HLA-C alleles. The study listed around 160 TCR beta chains as associated with cytomegalovirus. Broadly in line with IMGT annotations, most TCR beta V segments showed up in productive rearrangements about 90% or about 30% of the time in an earlier analysis of about 500 of the donors. According to a later analysis, most CMV-associated TCR beta chains appeared to be HLA-restricted, and the HLA associations seemed to be driven largely by CMV exposure. Three of the identified cytomegalovirus-associated TCR beta chains were confirmed in vitro to be specific for cytomegalovirus antigens.

The cohort comprised fewer than 750 healthy bone marrow donors. Cohort members were all nominally healthy when sampled, although unrecorded immune exposures were likely present. The donor was CMV seropositive and was included in the group of 289 seropositive cohort members. A peripheral blood sample was collected from each donor, and TCR beta sequencing was performed on peripheral blood mononuclear cells. Genomic DNA extraction from the blood cell samples was performed with the Qiagen DNeasy Blood Extraction Kit. The method was the immunoSEQ multiplex PCR assay. The multiplex PCR relied on a mix of 60 forward primers for TCR Vbeta segments and 13 reverse primers for TCR Jbeta segments. The CDR3 region of rearranged TCR beta genes was amplified from genomic DNA with a multiplex PCR assay. On the Illumina HiSeq System, the amplified TCR beta libraries were sequenced as 87-base-pair reads. In the authors' own workflow: Across the 500 to 750 repertoires, a later analysis counted around 80 million unique TCR beta chains, roughly 11 million of which were shared by at least two donors. To remove PCR and sequencing errors, raw reads were error-corrected and collapsed into unique sequences using a nearest-neighbor algorithm that merged closely related sequences. Alignment of CDR3 sequences to IMGT reference sequences was used to assign V, D and J gene segments. Each retained sequence needed at least a six-nucleotide match to both a V gene segment and a J gene segment. A rearrangement was called productive if the CDR3 had no stop codons and remained in frame with V and J, and every other rearrangement was called non-productive. Following IMGT convention, CDR3 was defined as the stretch from the second conserved V-encoded cysteine to the conserved J-encoded phenylalanine. The earlier analysis of some 580 of the donors excluded any sequence lacking an unambiguous match to a single V gene segment. An earlier analysis of 587 of the donors called V segments functional above 56.7% productive rearrangements and segregating when the between-donor standard deviation exceeded 5%. A statistical classification framework was built to diagnose cytomegalovirus status from the catalog of TCR beta chain sequences. In a later analysis, V and J genes were assigned by comparing TCR nucleotide sequences against IMGT/GENE-DB human TR gene sequences. The TCRdist pipeline was used in a later analysis to assign CDR3 sequences and most-parsimonious VDJ recombination scenarios. In a later analysis, every TCR beta chain was defined by the combination of its CDR3 amino acid sequence and its V-gene family, and reads without a unique V-gene family were dropped. In a later analysis, 550 to 650 highly shared, low-generation-probability nucleotide sequences were removed to address suspected cross-contamination and a sequencing artifact. For each public chain, a later analysis derived a clonal expansion index from normalized ranks of inferred template counts within each repertoire. In a later analysis, generation probabilities were computed with a VDJ recombination model fitted to out-of-frame rearrangements, and the resulting probabilities were checked against IGoR. Hypergeometric tests were used in a later analysis to score TCR-TCR, TCR-HLA and TCR-CMV co-occurrence, with a repertoire-size bias correction applied to the TCR pairs. A later analysis estimated false discovery rates by permuting HLA or CMV assignments 20 times. In a later analysis, co-occurring TCRs were grouped using DBSCAN, with TCRdist sequence similarity added in when clustering inside HLA-allele-positive subsets. Repertoires with fewer than 30,000 or more than 120,000 public chains, plus five repertoires with anomalous nucleotide sharing, were excluded from co-occurrence clustering. Sourced from immuneACCESS, this table was stored by TCRdb with only in-frame sequences that have V and J called. A share of the clones is absent; for the studies checked, an unresolved V gene accounts for under half, and the remainder has no known explanation. That table gives V, J and clone size, and the DNA gave D and trimming. Across this sample there are over 30,000 clones, with roughly two thirds seen only once. 10% of the sample comes from the top ten.

Comment on this clone: Its cognate antigen has yet to be identified. Base-call qualities are not available, and no considerably larger clone is one nucleotide away.

V is pruned by 8 bases and J by 6 bases, leaving 10 bases of the junction without a gene match. From cysteine to phenylalanine, the CDR3 is 13 amino acids long. Just CDR3 DNA is preserved here, 39 bases in frame from base 1. Based on the germline V gene, the CDR1 and CDR2 sequences are SQVTM and ANQGSEA. The V and J genes are TRBV29-1 and TRBJ2-3; TRBD2 fits 8 bases in the junction. Sequences were obtained from PBMCs. This TCR was sampled from a man aged 35-49 years in good health and CMV-seropositive. The bases are TGCAGCCACAAAGGCGGGGGGCAGGATACGCAGTATTTT. This codes for CSHKGGGQDTQYF.